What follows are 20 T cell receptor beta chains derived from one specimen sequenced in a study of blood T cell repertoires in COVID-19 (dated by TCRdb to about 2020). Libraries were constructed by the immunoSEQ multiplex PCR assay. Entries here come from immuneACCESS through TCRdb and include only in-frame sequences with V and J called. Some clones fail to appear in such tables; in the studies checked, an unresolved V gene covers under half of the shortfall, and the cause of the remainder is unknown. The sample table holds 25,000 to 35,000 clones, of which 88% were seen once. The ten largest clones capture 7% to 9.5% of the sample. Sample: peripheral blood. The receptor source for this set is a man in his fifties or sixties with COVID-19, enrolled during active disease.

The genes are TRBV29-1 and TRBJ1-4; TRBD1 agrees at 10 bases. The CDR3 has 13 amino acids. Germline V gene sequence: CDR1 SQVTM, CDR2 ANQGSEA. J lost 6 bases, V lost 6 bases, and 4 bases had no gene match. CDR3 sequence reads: CSVGDRGYEKLFF. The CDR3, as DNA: TGCAGCGTCGGGGACAGGGGTTATGAAAAACTGTTTTTT.

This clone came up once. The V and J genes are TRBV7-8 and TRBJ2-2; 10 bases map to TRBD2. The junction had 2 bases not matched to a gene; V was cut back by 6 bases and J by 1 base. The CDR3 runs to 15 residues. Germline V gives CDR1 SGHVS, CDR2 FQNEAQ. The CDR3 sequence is CASSSGRLNTGELFF. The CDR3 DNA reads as TGTGCCAGCAGTAGCGGGAGGCTGAACACCGGGGAGCTGTTTTTT.

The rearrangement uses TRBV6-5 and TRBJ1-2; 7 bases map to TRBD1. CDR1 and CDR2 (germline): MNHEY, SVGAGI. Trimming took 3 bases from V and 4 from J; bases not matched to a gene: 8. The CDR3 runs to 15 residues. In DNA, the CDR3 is TGTGCCAGCAGTTATAAGAGGGGGCCTGCCTATGGCTACACCTTC. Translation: CASSYKRGPAYGYTF.

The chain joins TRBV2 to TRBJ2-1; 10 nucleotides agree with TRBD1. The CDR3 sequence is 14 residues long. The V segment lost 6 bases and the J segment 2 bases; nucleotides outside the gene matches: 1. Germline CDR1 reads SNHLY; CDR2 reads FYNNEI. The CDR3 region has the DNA TGTGCCAGCAGCGGACAGGGGGCCTACAATGAGCAGTTCTTC. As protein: CASSGQGAYNEQFF. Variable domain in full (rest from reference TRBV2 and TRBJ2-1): EPEVTQTPSHQVTQMGQEVILRCVPISNHLYFYWYRQILGQKVEFLVSFYNNEISEKSEIFDDQFSVERPDGSNFTLKIRSTKLEDSAMYFCASSGQGAYNEQFFGPGTRLTVL.

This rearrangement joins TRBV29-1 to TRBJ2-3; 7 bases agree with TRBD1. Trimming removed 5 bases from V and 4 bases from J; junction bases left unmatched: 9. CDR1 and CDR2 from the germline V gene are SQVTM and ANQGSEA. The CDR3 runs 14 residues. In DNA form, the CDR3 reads TGCAGCGTTATCCCCTGGACAGGAGCAGATACGCAGTATTTT. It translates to CSVIPWTGADTQYF.

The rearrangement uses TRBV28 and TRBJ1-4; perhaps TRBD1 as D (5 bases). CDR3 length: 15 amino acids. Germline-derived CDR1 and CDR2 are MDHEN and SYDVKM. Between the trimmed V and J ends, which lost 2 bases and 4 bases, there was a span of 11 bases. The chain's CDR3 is CASSLIGADNEKLFF. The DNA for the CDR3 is TGTGCCAGCAGTTTAATAGGGGCAGATAATGAAAAACTGTTTTTT.

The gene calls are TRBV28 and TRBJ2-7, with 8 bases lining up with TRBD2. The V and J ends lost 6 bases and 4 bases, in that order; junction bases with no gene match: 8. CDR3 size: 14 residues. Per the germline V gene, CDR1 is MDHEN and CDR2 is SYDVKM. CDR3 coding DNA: TGTGCCAGCAGCCCGGTCAGCGGGAGTTACGAGCAGTACTTC. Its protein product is CASSPVSGSYEQYF.

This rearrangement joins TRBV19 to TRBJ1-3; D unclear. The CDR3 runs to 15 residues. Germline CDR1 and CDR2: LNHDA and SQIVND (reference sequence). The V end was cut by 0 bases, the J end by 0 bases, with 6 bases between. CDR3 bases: TGTGCCAGTAGTATAGATCACAGCTCTGGAAACACCATATATTTT. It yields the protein CASSIDHSSGNTIYF.

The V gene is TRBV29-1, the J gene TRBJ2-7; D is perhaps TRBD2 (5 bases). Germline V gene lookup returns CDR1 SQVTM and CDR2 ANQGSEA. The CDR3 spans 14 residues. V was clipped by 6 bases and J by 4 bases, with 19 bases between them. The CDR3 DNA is TGCAGCGTGGCTCTAGCCACCTTGGGTTACGAGCAGTACTTC. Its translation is CSVALATLGYEQYF.

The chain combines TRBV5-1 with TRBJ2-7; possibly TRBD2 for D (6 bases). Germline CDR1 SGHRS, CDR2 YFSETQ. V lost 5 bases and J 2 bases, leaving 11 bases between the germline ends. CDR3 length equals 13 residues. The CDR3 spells CASSQGLTYEQYF. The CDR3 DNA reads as TGCGCCAGCAGTCAGGGACTCACCTACGAGCAGTACTTC.

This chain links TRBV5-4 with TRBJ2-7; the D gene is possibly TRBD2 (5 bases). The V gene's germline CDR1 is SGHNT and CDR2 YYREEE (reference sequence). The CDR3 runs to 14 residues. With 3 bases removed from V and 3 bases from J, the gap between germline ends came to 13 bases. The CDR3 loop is CASSSNSEGYEQYF. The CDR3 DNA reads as TGTGCCAGCAGCTCGAATAGCGAAGGCTACGAGCAGTACTTC.

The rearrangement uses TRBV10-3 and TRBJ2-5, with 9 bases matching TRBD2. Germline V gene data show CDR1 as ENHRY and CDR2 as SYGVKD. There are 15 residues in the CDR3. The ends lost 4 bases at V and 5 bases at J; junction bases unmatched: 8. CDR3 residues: CAISGLAGRRETQYF. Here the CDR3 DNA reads TGTGCCATCAGTGGGCTAGCGGGGCGCAGGGAGACCCAGTACTTC.

This CDR3 reads CASVPTGVTDTQYF. CDR3 DNA sequence: TGTGCTAGTGTTCCGACAGGGGTCACAGATACGCAGTATTTT. The chain couples TRBV12-5 to TRBJ2-3; 8 bases align to TRBD1. Germline CDR1 LGHNT, CDR2 FRNRAP. The ends lost 7 bases at V and 2 bases at J; junction bases unmatched: 5. The CDR3 contains 14 residues. The variable domain in full, with the rest retrieved from reference TRBV12-5 and TRBJ2-3, is DARVTQTPRHKVTEMGQEVTMRCQPILGHNTVFWYRQTMMQGLELLAYFRNRAPLDDSGMPKDRFSAEMPDATLATLKIQPSEPRDSAVYFCASVPTGVTDTQYFGPGTRLTVL.

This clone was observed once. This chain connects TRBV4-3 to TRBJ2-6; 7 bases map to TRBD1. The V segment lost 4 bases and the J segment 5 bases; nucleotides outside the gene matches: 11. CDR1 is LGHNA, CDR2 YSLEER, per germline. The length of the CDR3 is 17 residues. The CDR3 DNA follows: TGCGCCAGCAGCCGTGGGACAGAGGGGAGAAGGGCCAACGTCCTGACTTTC. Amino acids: CASSRGTEGRRANVLTF.

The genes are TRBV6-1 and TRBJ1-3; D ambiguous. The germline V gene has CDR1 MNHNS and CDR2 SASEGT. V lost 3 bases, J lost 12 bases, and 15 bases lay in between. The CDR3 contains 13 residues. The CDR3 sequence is CASSETLTGVIYF. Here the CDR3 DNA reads TGTGCCAGCAGTGAGACCCTGACGGGAGTCATATATTTT.

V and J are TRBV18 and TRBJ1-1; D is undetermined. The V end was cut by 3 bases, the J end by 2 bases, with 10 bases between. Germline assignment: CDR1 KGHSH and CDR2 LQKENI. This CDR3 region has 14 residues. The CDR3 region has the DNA TGTGCCAGCTCACCGAAAAATCTAAACACTGAAGCTTTCTTT. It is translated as CASSPKNLNTEAFF.

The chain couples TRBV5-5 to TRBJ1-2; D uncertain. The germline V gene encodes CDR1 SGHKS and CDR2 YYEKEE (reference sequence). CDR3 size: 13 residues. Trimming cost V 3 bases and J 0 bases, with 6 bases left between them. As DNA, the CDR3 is TGTGCCAGCAGCTCGGTTTCTAACTATGGCTACACCTTC. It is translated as CASSSVSNYGYTF. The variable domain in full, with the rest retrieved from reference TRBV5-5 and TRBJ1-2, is DAGVTQSPTHLIKTRGQQVTLRCSPISGHKSVSWYQQVLGQGPQFIFQYYEKEERGRGNFPDRFSARQFPNYSSELNVNALLLGDSALYLCASSSVSNYGYTFGSGTRLTVV.

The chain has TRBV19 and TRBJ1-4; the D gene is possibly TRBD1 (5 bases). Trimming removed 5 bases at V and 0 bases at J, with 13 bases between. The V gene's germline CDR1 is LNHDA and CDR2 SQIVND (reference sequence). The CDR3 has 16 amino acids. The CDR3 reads CASSPTGGATNEKLFF. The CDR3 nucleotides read TGTGCCAGTAGTCCCACCGGGGGTGCAACTAATGAAAAACTGTTTTTT.

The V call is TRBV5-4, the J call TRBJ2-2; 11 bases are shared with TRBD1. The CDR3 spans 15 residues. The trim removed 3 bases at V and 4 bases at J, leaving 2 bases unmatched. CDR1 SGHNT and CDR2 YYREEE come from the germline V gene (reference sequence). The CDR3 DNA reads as TGTGCCAGCAGCTCCGGGACAGGGGGCACCGGGGAGCTGTTTTTT. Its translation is CASSSGTGGTGELFF. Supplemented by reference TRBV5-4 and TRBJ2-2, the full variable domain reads ETGVTQSPTHLIKTRGQQVTLRCSSQSGHNTVSWYQQALGQGPQFIFQYYREEENGRGNFPPRFSGLQFPNYSSELNVNALELDDSALYLCASSSGTGGTGELFFGEGSRLTVL.

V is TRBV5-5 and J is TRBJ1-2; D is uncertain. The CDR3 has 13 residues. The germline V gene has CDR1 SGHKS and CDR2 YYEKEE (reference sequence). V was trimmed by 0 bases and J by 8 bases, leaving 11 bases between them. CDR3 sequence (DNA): TGTGCCAGCAGCTTGGAAGGCGGCTTGGGCTACACCTTC. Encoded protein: CASSLEGGLGYTF. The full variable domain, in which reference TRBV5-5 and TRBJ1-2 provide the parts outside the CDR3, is DAGVTQSPTHLIKTRGQQVTLRCSPISGHKSVSWYQQVLGQGPQFIFQYYEKEERGRGNFPDRFSARQFPNYSSELNVNALLLGDSALYLCASSLEGGLGYTFGSGTRLTVV.